A single sample is the source of the 29 T cell receptor beta chains below, sequenced in a study of shared clonotypes between healthy human individuals (dated by TCRdb to about 2020). Receptor libraries were prepared by the immunoSEQ multiplex PCR assay. Imported from immuneACCESS, the table was reduced by TCRdb to in-frame sequences with V and J called. These copies leave out some clones; in studies compared against another copy, an unresolved V gene accounts for under half, and the cause of the remainder is not known. The sample yields around 700,000 clones; roughly 70% were counted once. The biggest ten clones account for more than 1.5% of the sample. Sequencing was carried out using memory CD4+ T cells sorted from blood. Per the publication, the cell subset or site label means: CD45RA-negative fraction. These receptor sequences come from a woman in her 30s in good health.

The chain is built from TRBV12-2 and TRBJ2-2; TRBD1, the table's D call, lacks a check against the DNA. TRBV12-2 is termed a pseudogene. This CDR3 has 15 residues. The CDR3 bases are TGTGCAAGTCGCTTTACAGGGGCCACCACCGGGGAGCTGTTTTTT. Encoded protein: CASRFTGATTGELFF.

This clone was counted many times. This chain joins TRBV7-8 and TRBJ1-2, with D unclear. V shed 1 base and J shed 4 bases, with 10 bases lying between them. CDR1 is SGHVS and CDR2 is FQNEAQ in the germline V gene. The CDR3 loop spans 14 amino acids. CDR3 amino acids: CASSLGDAIYGYTF. DNA of the CDR3: TGTGCCAGCAGCTTAGGTGATGCAATCTATGGCTACACCTTC.

This chain links TRBV6-1 with TRBJ1-1; no clear D. This CDR3 contains 15 residues. Germline lookup yields CDR1 MNHNS and CDR2 SASEGT. The germline V and J ends were trimmed by 1 base and 4 bases, with 13 bases remaining between them. The CDR3 here is CASSEGLGWSTEAFF. Written as DNA, the CDR3 is TGTGCCAGCAGTGAAGGTCTGGGTTGGTCCACTGAAGCTTTCTTT.

This clone was recorded a few times. This chain connects TRBV14 to TRBJ2-3; D remains ambiguous. Germline loops: CDR1 SGHDN, CDR2 FVKESK. The CDR3 runs 13 residues. V lost 4 bases and J lost 2, with 7 bases in between. The CDR3 loop reads CASSRRFTDTQYF. The CDR3 DNA reads TGTGCCAGCAGCCGGCGGTTCACAGATACGCAGTATTTT.

The chain has TRBV12-5 and TRBJ2-7; 7 bases are a match to TRBD1. The V gene end was trimmed by 7 bases and the J gene end by 0 bases; junction bases not matched to a gene: 15. CDR3 size: 17 residues. CDR1 is LGHNT, CDR2 FRNRAP, per germline. This CDR3 is CASVPISRTGISYEQYF. The CDR3 region has the DNA TGTGCTAGTGTCCCAATCTCCCGGACAGGTATCTCCTACGAGCAGTACTTC. The full variable domain, with the rest looked up from reference TRBV12-5 and TRBJ2-7, is DARVTQTPRHKVTEMGQEVTMRCQPILGHNTVFWYRQTMMQGLELLAYFRNRAPLDDSGMPKDRFSAEMPDATLATLKIQPSEPRDSAVYFCASVPISRTGISYEQYFGPGTRLTVT.

The chain combines TRBV5-1 with TRBJ2-1; D uncertain. Germline CDR1 SGHRS, CDR2 YFSETQ. V shed 3 bases and J shed 0 bases, with 7 bases lying between them. The CDR3 runs 14 residues. The CDR3: CASSSPSSYNEQFF. CDR3 coding DNA: TGCGCCAGCAGCTCCCCTAGCTCCTACAATGAGCAGTTCTTC.

The rearrangement uses TRBV5-1 and TRBJ1-6, with TRBD1 as a possible D gene (6 bases). Germline CDR1 reads SGHRS; CDR2 reads YFSETQ. Trimming removed 0 bases from V and 7 bases from J, with 11 bases in between. The CDR3 totals 15 residues. This CDR3 is CASSLVQGGNSPLHF. Here the CDR3 DNA reads TGCGCCAGCAGCTTGGTACAGGGAGGCAATTCACCCCTCCACTTT.

This clone was recorded at least ten times. The genes are TRBV6-1 and TRBJ2-3; 7 bases are a match to TRBD2. Germline-derived CDR1 and CDR2 are MNHNS and SASEGT. This CDR3 spans 15 amino acids. The J segment lost 5 bases and the V segment lost 3 bases, leaving 8 bases of the junction unmatched. The CDR3 region has the DNA TGTGCCAGCAGTGACGCGGGAGTAGGAGAAGATACGCAGTATTTT. Translation gives CASSDAGVGEDTQYF.

The chain has TRBV6-6 and TRBJ2-7, with 7 bases aligning to TRBD2. J lost 5 bases, V lost 0 bases, and 10 bases had no gene match. Per the germline V gene, CDR1 is MNHNY and CDR2 is SVGAGI (reference sequence). The CDR3 totals 16 residues. CDR3 in amino acids: CASSYSIGAGSDEQYF. The CDR3 region has the DNA TGTGCCAGCAGTTACTCGATAGGAGCGGGATCGGACGAGCAGTACTTC.

In regard to this clone: A far larger clone is a single base away, which makes a read error likely. In the same sample, other DNA sequences code for this CDR3. The chain carries TRBV6-5 and TRBJ1-2; D not resolved. The CDR3 consists of 13 residues. The germline gives CDR1 MNHEY, CDR2 SVGAGI. Here the CDR3 reads CASIVDLNYGYTF. In DNA, the CDR3 is TGTGCTAGCATTGTAGACCTTAACTATGGCTACACCTTC.

The V and J genes are TRBV19 and TRBJ2-7; D not certain. Germline-derived CDR1 and CDR2 are LNHDA and SQIVND (reference sequence). The CDR3 is 15 residues long. V lost 3 bases and J 0 bases, leaving 12 bases between the germline ends. CDR3 residues: CASSILPGSSYEQYF. The CDR3 nucleotides are TGTGCCAGTAGTATCCTACCTGGTAGCTCCTACGAGCAGTACTTC.

V usage is TRBV19 and J usage is TRBJ1-1; no firm D call. The V gene lost 5 bases and the J gene lost 1 base, with 11 bases spanning the gap. Germline V CDR1 and CDR2: LNHDA, SQIVND (reference sequence). The CDR3 runs to 14 residues. The DNA of the CDR3 is TGTGCCAGTAGTTACCAGACGGCGAACACTGAAGCTTTCTTT. It codes for CASSYQTANTEAFF.

The V gene is TRBV6-4, the J gene TRBJ2-1; D assignment may be TRBD1 or TRBD2 (5 bases each). This CDR3 has 10 residues. The V end lost 11 bases, the J end lost 16 bases, and 18 bases lay between the germline ends. Germline CDR1 MRHNA, CDR2 SNTAGT. CDR3 sequence: CASSGTVDFF. The CDR3 region has the DNA TGTGCCTCCTCCGGGACCGTAGATTTCTTC.

The rearrangement links TRBV19 to TRBJ2-3; either TRBD1 or TRBD2 may supply D (5 bases each). The CDR3 spans 18 residues. Between the trimmed V and J ends, which lost 0 bases and 0 bases, there was a span of 16 bases. CDR1 is LNHDA and CDR2 is SQIVND in the germline V gene (reference sequence). The CDR3 coding sequence is TGTGCCAGTAGTATAGATCCCCGGGACCTATATAGCACAGATACGCAGTATTTT. This codes for CASSIDPRDLYSTDTQYF. Complete variable domain (other parts from reference TRBV19 and TRBJ2-3): DGGITQSPKYLFRKEGQNVTLSCEQNLNHDAMYWYRQDPGQGLRLIYYSQIVNDFQKGDIAEGYSVSREKKESFPLTVTSAQKNPTAFYLCASSIDPRDLYSTDTQYFGPGTRLTVL.

The chain employs TRBV5-5 and TRBJ2-7, with 9 nucleotides matching TRBD1. After removal of 2 bases from V and 4 bases from J, the junction contained 7 bases not matched to a gene. Germline CDR1 and CDR2: SGHKS and YYEKEE (reference sequence). The CDR3 has 15 residues. The CDR3 region is CASSLRDRGIYEQYF. In DNA, the CDR3 is TGTGCCAGCAGCTTAAGAGACAGGGGGATTTACGAGCAGTACTTC.

DNA for the CDR3: TGTGCCAGCAGCCAAGGAACCCCCTCCTACAATGAGCAGTTCTTC. Its protein product is CASSQGTPSYNEQFF. The V and J genes are TRBV4-2 and TRBJ2-1; D is undetermined. The ends were cut back, 1 base at V and 0 bases at J, with 7 bases in the middle. Germline CDR1 and CDR2: LGHNA and YNFKEQ. The CDR3 has 15 residues.

This chain joins TRBV28 and TRBJ2-7; tentatively, D is TRBD2 (5 bases). Trimming shortened V by 4 bases and J by 5 bases, and 21 bases separated the two germline ends. This CDR3 has 16 amino acids. From germline, CDR1 is MDHEN and CDR2 SYDVKM. This CDR3 reads CASSSFEEEVGDEQYF. In nucleotides, the CDR3 is TGTGCCAGCAGTTCATTTGAGGAGGAAGTGGGTGACGAGCAGTACTTC.

The J gene is TRBJ2-1, the V gene TRBV5-1; 8 bases map to TRBD1. The V segment lost 0 bases and the J segment 7 bases; nucleotides outside the gene matches: 15. CDR1 SGHRS and CDR2 YFSETQ come from the germline V gene. The CDR3 has 18 amino acids. The DNA for the CDR3 is TGCGCCAGCAGCTTGGAAGGCCCGGGGACAGGCTTTGGGAATGAGCAGTTCTTC. Residues: CASSLEGPGTGFGNEQFF.

With respect to this clone: This sample includes further DNA sequences coding for the same CDR3. The chain is built from TRBV7-9 and TRBJ2-1; D unresolved. Trimming took 2 bases from V and 3 from J, leaving 5 bases between them. CDR1 is SEHNR and CDR2 is FQNEAQ in the germline V gene (reference sequence). The CDR3 loop spans 13 amino acids. The DNA for the CDR3 is TGTGCCAGCAGCTTATTGGGCTACAATGAGCAGTTCTTC. This translates into CASSLLGYNEQFF.

V is TRBV19 and J is TRBJ1-1; D is unresolved. Germline assignment: CDR1 LNHDA and CDR2 SQIVND (reference sequence). The V end lost 2 bases, the J end lost 6 bases, and 13 bases lay between the germline ends. CDR3 length: 14 residues. The CDR3 here is CASSINSGGAEAFF. The CDR3 bases are TGTGCCAGTAGTATAAACAGTGGAGGCGCTGAAGCTTTCTTT.

The J gene is TRBJ2-3, the V gene TRBV28; D not resolved. The CDR3 length is 12 residues. Per the germline V gene, CDR1 is MDHEN and CDR2 is SYDVKM. V lost 6 bases to trimming and J lost 2 bases, with 6 bases between them. CDR3 region: CASRGYTDTQYF. In DNA form, the CDR3 reads TGTGCCAGCAGGGGATACACAGATACGCAGTATTTT.

This rearrangement joins TRBV6-4 to TRBJ2-7; 7 positions agree with TRBD2. The CDR3 covers 14 residues. The junction had 7 bases not matched to a gene; V was cut back by 6 bases and J by 2 bases. Germline CDR1 MRHNA, CDR2 SNTAGT. This chain's CDR3 is CASSATGGPYEQYF. The DNA for the CDR3 is TGTGCCAGCAGCGCGACGGGGGGACCCTACGAGCAGTACTTC.

The chain links TRBV19 to TRBJ2-2, with TRBD1 identical over 7 bases. This CDR3 contains 17 residues. V lost 3 bases, J lost 0 bases, and 7 bases stayed unmatched. Germline assignment: CDR1 LNHDA and CDR2 SQIVND (reference sequence). The DNA for the CDR3 is TGTGCCAGTAGTATCCTCGCGACAGGGACGAACACCGGGGAGCTGTTTTTT. Encoded protein: CASSILATGTNTGELFF.

With regard to this clone: The identical CDR3 is also encoded by other nucleotide sequences in the sample. The V gene is TRBV10-1, the J gene TRBJ2-5; no firm D call. Trimming left V 0 bases short and J 4 bases short, with 9 bases between. Germline lookup yields CDR1 WNHNN and CDR2 SYGVQD (reference sequence). The CDR3 is 14 amino acids. The CDR3 nucleotides read TGCGCCAGCAGTGAGTCGGGTGGCGGAGAGACCCAGTACTTC. It specifies CASSESGGGETQYF.

V gene TRBV11-3 combines with J gene TRBJ2-5, with TRBD2 matching over 7 bases. CDR3 length equals 14 residues. CDR1 and CDR2 from the germline V gene are SGHNT and YENEEA. Unmatched junction bases numbered 7, after V lost 4 bases and J lost 5 bases. CDR3 sequence (DNA): TGTGCCAGCAGCTCAAGCAGGGAGGGGGAGACCCAGTACTTC. Translation gives CASSSSREGETQYF.

This chain joins TRBV6-1 and TRBJ2-7; D uncertain. V shed 10 bases and J shed 1 base, with 17 bases lying between them. The CDR3 is 14 amino acids. Germline lookup yields CDR1 MNHNS and CDR2 SASEGT. The CDR3 DNA reads TGTGCCATCAGACCCTCCGGCCCTTCCTACGAGCAGTACTTC. It is translated as CAIRPSGPSYEQYF.

This clone has only a few counts. The chain joins TRBV5-8 to TRBJ2-1; D uncertain. The CDR3 runs to 15 residues. The V gene's germline CDR1 is SGHTS and CDR2 YDEGEE. Trimming cost V 4 bases and J 0 bases, with 11 bases left between them. Here the CDR3 DNA reads TGTGCCAGCAGCAACCGCTTAAGCTCCTACAATGAGCAGTTCTTC. This translates into CASSNRLSSYNEQFF. The full variable domain, in which reference TRBV5-8 and TRBJ2-1 provide the parts outside the CDR3, is EAGVTQSPTHLIKTRGQQATLRCSPISGHTSVYWYQQALGLGLQFLLWYDEGEERNRGNFPPRFSGRQFPNYSSELNVNALELEDSALYLCASSNRLSSYNEQFFGPGTRLTVL.

The gene calls are TRBV28 and TRBJ2-4; D is ambiguous. The CDR3 contains 14 residues. The V end lost 3 bases, the J end lost 4 bases, and 10 bases lay between the germline ends. From germline, CDR1 is MDHEN and CDR2 SYDVKM. The CDR3 is CASSLAQLKNIQYF. Here the CDR3 DNA reads TGTGCCAGCAGTTTGGCTCAGCTTAAAAACATTCAGTACTTC.

This rearrangement joins TRBV7-2 to TRBJ1-2; D is undetermined. V lost 1 base and J 6 bases, leaving 18 bases between the germline ends. Germline lookup yields CDR1 SGHTA and CDR2 FQGNSA. CDR3 length equals 16 residues. In DNA form, the CDR3 reads TGTGCCAGCAGCTTAGGCGCTCCAGTAAACATCGATGGCTACACCTTC. Protein product: CASSLGAPVNIDGYTF. Based on the CDR3 plus reference TRBV7-2 and TRBJ1-2, the full variable domain is GAGVSQSPSNKVTEKGKDVELRCDPISGHTALYWYRQSLGQGLEFLIYFQGNSAPDKSGLPSDRFSAERTGGSVSTLTIQRTQQEDSAVYLCASSLGAPVNIDGYTFGSGTRLTVV.